This T cell receptor (beta chain) was sequenced for a study of blood T cell repertoires in COVID-19. Overall study: COVID-19 samples from acute and convalescent phases originated in the United States, Italy and Spain.

In the study's own analysis: Estimated nucleated cell counts came from reference gene primer amplification. Profiling relied on immunoSEQ multiplex PCR, and the TCRdb table lists in-frame clones only, not all of them. That table is the source of V, J and clone size, and D and trimming were worked out from the DNA. The sample shows roughly 130,000 clones, approximately 87% of them seen only once. Per germline, CDR1 KGHSH and CDR2 LQKENI. The CDR3 loop spans 13 amino acids. J lost 6 bases, V lost 3 bases, and 3 bases had no gene match. What was sequenced was peripheral blood. The chain recombines TRBV18 with TRBJ2-7; TRBD1 matches 9 bases. The receptor's source is an older woman with acute or convalescent COVID-19. CDR3 in amino acids: CASSPTGGGEQYV. For the CDR3, the DNA is TGTGCCAGCTCACCGACAGGGGGAGGCGAGCAGTACGTC.